The sequence of this T cell receptor beta chain was determined in a study of T-cell reconstitution after alpha-beta-depleted transplantation in children. Study-level points and caveats: Some patients' high day-60 TCRbeta diversity was attributed to recipient cells surviving conditioning.

This clonotype was found a few times. The antigen is not known. For TCRbeta, the library was prepared with unique molecular identifiers. TCRdb independently ran MiXCR on the PCR reads; one entry per CDR3 protein. The sample has about 980,000 distinct CDR3 sequences, roughly 29% seen once. The V and J ends lost 6 bases and 7 bases respectively, with 13 bases between them. The CDR3 runs to 14 residues. Germline CDR1 and CDR2: ENHRY and SYGVKD. The sequencing used PBMCs, mostly from graft donor cells, collected 360 days after TCRalphabeta/CD19-depleted stem cell transplant. The sequence was obtained from a boy in the first two years of life who had a stem cell transplant for SCID, so the T cells may come from the graft donor. The gene calls are TRBV10-3 and TRBJ1-6; possible D gene TRBD1, 5 bases. The CDR3 nucleotides read TGTGCCATCAGACAAGGGGCGCCGAATTCACCCCTCCACTTT. The encoded protein is CAIRQGAPNSPLHF.